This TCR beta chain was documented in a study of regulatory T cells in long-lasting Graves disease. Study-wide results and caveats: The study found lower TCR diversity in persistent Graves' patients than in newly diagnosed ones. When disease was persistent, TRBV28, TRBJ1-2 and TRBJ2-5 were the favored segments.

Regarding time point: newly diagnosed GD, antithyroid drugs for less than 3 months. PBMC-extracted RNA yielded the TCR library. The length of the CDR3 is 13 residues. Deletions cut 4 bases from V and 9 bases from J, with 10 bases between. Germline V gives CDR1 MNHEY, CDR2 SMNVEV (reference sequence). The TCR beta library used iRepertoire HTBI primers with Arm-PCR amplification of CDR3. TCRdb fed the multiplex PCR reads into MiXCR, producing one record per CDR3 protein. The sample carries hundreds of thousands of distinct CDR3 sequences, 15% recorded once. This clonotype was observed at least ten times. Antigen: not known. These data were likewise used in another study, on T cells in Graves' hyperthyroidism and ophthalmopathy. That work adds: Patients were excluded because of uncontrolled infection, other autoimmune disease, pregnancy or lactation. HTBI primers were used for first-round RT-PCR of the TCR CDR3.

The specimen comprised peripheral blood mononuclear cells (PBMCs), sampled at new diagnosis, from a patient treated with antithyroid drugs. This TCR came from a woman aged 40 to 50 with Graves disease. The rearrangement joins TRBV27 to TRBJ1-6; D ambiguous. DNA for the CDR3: TGTGCCAGCAGTTCGGGGATAGGTTCACCCCTCCACTTT. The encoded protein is CASSSGIGSPLHF.